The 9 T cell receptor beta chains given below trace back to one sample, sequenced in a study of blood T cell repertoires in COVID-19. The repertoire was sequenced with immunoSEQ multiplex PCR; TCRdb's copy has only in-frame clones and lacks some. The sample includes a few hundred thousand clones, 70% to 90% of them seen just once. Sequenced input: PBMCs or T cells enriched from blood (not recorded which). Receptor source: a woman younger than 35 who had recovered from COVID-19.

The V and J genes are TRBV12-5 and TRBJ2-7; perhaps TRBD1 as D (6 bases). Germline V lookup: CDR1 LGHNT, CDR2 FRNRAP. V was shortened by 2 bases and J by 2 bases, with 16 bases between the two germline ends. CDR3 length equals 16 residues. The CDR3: CASGLTDTGPPYEQYF. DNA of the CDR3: TGTGCTAGTGGTTTGACTGATACAGGGCCTCCCTACGAGCAGTACTTC.

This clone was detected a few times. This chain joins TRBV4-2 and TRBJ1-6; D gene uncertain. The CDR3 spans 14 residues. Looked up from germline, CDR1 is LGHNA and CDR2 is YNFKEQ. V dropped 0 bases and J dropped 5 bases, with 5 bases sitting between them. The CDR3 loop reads CASSQERNNSPLHF. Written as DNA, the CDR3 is TGTGCCAGCAGCCAAGAGAGAAATAATTCACCCCTCCACTTT.

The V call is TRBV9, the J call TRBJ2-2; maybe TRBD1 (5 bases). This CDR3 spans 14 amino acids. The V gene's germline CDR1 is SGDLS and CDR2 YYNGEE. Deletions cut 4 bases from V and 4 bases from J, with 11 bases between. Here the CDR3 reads CASSIQGSTGELFF. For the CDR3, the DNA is TGTGCCAGCAGCATCCAGGGAAGCACCGGGGAGCTGTTTTTT. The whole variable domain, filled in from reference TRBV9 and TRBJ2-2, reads DSGVTQTPKHLITATGQRVTLRCSPRSGDLSVYWYQQSLDQGLQFLIQYYNGEERAKGNILERFSAQQFPDLHSELNLSSLELGDSALYFCASSIQGSTGELFFGEGSRLTVL.

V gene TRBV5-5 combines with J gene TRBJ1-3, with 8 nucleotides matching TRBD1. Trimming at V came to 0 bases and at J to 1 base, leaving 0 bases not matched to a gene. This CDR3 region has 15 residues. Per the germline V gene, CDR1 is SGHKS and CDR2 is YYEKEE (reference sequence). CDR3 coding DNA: TGTGCCAGCAGCTTGGACAGGGGGTCTGGAAACACCATATATTTT. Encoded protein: CASSLDRGSGNTIYF.

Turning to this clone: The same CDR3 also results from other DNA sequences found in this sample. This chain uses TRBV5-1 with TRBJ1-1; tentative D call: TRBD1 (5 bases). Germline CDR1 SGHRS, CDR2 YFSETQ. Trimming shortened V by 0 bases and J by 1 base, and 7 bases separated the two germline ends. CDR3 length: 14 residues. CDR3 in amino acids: CASSLAGGNTEAFF. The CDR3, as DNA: TGCGCCAGCAGCTTGGCCGGGGGGAACACTGAAGCTTTCTTT.

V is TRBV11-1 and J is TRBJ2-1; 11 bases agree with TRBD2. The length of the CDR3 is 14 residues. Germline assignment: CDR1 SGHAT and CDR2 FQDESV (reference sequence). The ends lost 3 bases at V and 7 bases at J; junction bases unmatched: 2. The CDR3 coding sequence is TGTGCCAGCAGCTTCGTAGCGGGAGGGAATGAGCAGTTCTTC. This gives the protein CASSFVAGGNEQFF. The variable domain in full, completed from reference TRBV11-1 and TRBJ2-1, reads EAEVAQSPRYKITEKSQAVAFWCDPISGHATLYWYRQILGQGPELLVQFQDESVVDDSQLPKDRFSAERLKGVDSTLKIQPAELGDSAMYLCASSFVAGGNEQFFGPGTRLTVL.

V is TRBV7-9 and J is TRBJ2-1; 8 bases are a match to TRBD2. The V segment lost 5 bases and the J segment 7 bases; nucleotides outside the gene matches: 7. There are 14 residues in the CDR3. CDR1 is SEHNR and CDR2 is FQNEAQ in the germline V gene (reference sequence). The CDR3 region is CASSPGGLGNEQFF. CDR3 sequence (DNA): TGTGCCAGCAGCCCGGGGGGGCTGGGAAATGAGCAGTTCTTC.

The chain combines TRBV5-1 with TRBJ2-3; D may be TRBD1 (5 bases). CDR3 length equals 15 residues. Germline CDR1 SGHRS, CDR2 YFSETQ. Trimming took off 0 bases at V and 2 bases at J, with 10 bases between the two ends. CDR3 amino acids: CASSLGGAATDTQYF. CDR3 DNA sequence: TGCGCCAGCAGCTTGGGTGGGGCTGCCACAGATACGCAGTATTTT. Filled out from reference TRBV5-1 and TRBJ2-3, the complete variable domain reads KAGVTQTPRYLIKTRGQQVTLSCSPISGHRSVSWYQQTPGQGLQFLFEYFSETQRNKGNFPGRFSGRQFSNSRSEMNVSTLELGDSALYLCASSLGGAATDTQYFGPGTRLTVL.

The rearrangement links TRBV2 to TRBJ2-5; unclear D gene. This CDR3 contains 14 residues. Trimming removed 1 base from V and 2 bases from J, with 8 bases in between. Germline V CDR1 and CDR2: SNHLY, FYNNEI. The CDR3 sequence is CASSEGWLQETQYF. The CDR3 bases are TGTGCCAGCAGTGAAGGATGGCTTCAAGAGACCCAGTACTTC. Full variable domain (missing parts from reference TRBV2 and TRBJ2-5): EPEVTQTPSHQVTQMGQEVILRCVPISNHLYFYWYRQILGQKVEFLVSFYNNEISEKSEIFDDQFSVERPDGSNFTLKIRSTKLEDSAMYFCASSEGWLQETQYFGPGTRLLVL.